This is a list of T cell receptor beta chains from one sample in a study of OX40 agonist ivuxolimab in advanced cancers. Profiled with immunoSEQ multiplex PCR; TCRdb holds only in-frame clones, not every one. The data show some 70,000 clones, roughly four fifths seen once. This specimen consisted of CD4+ or CD8+ T cells sorted from blood, obtained in a trial of the OX40 agonist ivuxolimab. These receptor sequences come from an adult with an advanced solid tumor such as melanoma, head and neck, liver or kidney cancer. Each CDR3 is given without its conserved first and last residue. The order of the fields is J gene, V gene, CDR3 protein.

TRBJ2-7 | TRBV4-1 | ASSQDGAGSSDYEQY
TRBJ2-5 | TRBV10-3 | AISLVGQGADGTQY
TRBJ2-7 | TRBV4-3 | ASSEAGGLSEQY
TRBJ1-2 | TRBV11-2 | ASSLEGQGFRGYT
TRBJ1-1 | TRBV28 | ASSPPQSTEAF
TRBJ2-6 | TRBV5-6 | ASSPLNLGAGANVLT
TRBJ1-2 | TRBV6-5 | ATSDRGLYGYT
TRBJ2-3 | TRBV19 | ASRYTDTQY
TRBJ2-1 | TRBV19 | ASQRRDRRNEQF
TRBJ2-5 | TRBV21-1 | ASSPLAGGRQQETQY
TRBJ1-2 | TRBV28 | ATTTAANYGYT
TRBJ1-5 | TRBV29-1 | SVVGGPSQPQH
TRBJ2-2 | TRBV27 | ASRIGTGGFGELF
TRBJ2-3 | TRBV21-1 | ASSNPGLAGELTDTQY
TRBJ2-3 | TRBV18 | ASSDGADTQY
TRBJ2-7 | TRBV6-5 | ASSYLTAEGYEQY
TRBJ2-7 | TRBV4-1 | ASSPPGHLKPYEQY
TRBJ2-2 | TRBV29-1 | SVDPAGNTGELF
TRBJ2-7 | TRBV6-1 | ASTIIQGSSYEQY
TRBJ2-7 | TRBV10-3 | AISESASGRTRTFYEQY
TRBJ1-2 | TRBV30 | AWSGIRPGTRTDGYT
TRBJ2-7 | TRBV29-1 | SVEVTSGRFEQY
TRBJ2-1 | TRBV7-2 | ASSSRSGTSYNEQF
TRBJ1-1 | TRBV6-6 | ASSYPSWGAGAEAF
TRBJ1-5 | TRBV10-3 | AISQVAGDQPQH
TRBJ2-1 | TRBV28 | ASSRLEGVYNEQF
TRBJ2-7 | TRBV7-2 | ASSGNVNEQY
TRBJ1-3 | TRBV28 | ASHRGAGNTIY
TRBJ2-1 | TRBV7-3 | ASSLMGGTNRSNEQF
TRBJ2-2 | TRBV4-3 | ASSQALTTGELF
TRBJ2-3 | TRBV7-2 | ASSPGLAGSGDTQY
TRBJ2-1 | TRBV7-9 | ASSLRGVRNNEQF
TRBJ1-5 | TRBV5-8 | ASTRQVTGPQH
TRBJ2-6 | TRBV10-3 | ATGQGLTGANVLT
TRBJ2-2 | TRBV30 | AWSVLAYTGELF
TRBJ2-2 | TRBV18 | ASSPLPTQGATPGELF
TRBJ1-6 | TRBV5-4 | ASKVDRGSGSPLH